Below, one T cell receptor (beta chain) is given with its context. Its antigen is unknown. This CDR3 contains 12 residues. Trimming shortened V by 8 bases and J by 7 bases, and 14 bases separated the two germline ends. From germline, CDR1 is MNHEY and CDR2 SVGAGI. This entry comes from a study of cytomegalovirus exposure and HLA in healthy donors. Study as a whole: The use of the same platform for the 120 or so validation repertoires and the roughly 700 first-cohort repertoires was reported by a later analysis. Whole-study results and caveats: Reports showed the classifier diagnosing cytomegalovirus status with high specificity and sensitivity. According to a later analysis, TCR clusters from the first cohort tended to co-occur in the 120 or so validation repertoires. Most sequenced TCRs were rare (though some public TCRs occurred in many donors).

Method: immunoSEQ multiplex PCR; TCRdb's copy keeps in-frame clones and lacks some. The data hold more than 90,000 clones, with 88% observed a single time. V usage is TRBV6-5 and J usage is TRBJ1-1, with D unclear. The receptor's source is a man younger than 35 in good health and CMV-seronegative. The sample comprised PBMCs. The CDR3 DNA reads TGTGCCAGCCTGCGCTTGGGAGTTGAAGCTTTCTTT. Its translation is CASLRLGVEAFF.